This T cell receptor beta chain was recorded in a study of spatial heterogeneity in lung cancer. The study's findings and limits: The study found ubiquitous expanded tumor TCRs in blood more at resection than follow-up.

This CDR3 has 18 amino acids. From germline, CDR1 is SQVTM and CDR2 ANQGSEA. V lost 5 bases, J lost 5 bases, and 27 bases lay in between. TCRdb recomputed calls from the 5' RACE reads with MiXCR, one row per CDR3 protein. The sample lists around 24,000 distinct CDR3 sequences, about 7.6% seen once, with roughly an eighth in the top ten. This clonotype ranks as medium-sized. The target antigen is unknown. The time point was: sample taken at primary tumor resection. Patients with untreated early-stage non-small cell lung cancer, numbering around 71, were the donors. Unsorted whole RNA of tumor, nontumor lung or frozen PBMC was sequenced.

The sequences come from PBMCs, collected at surgery. The sequence derives from a male donor with early-stage non-small cell lung cancer. V gene TRBV29-1 combines with J gene TRBJ2-2, with D possibly being TRBD1 or TRBD2 (7 bases each). The CDR3 loop reads CSVNPRGGGSPGTGELFF. In DNA form, the CDR3 reads TGCAGCGTTAACCCCAGAGGGGGCGGGAGTCCCGGGACCGGGGAGCTGTTTTTT.